This is a list of T cell receptor beta chains from one sample in a study of CD8+CD57+ T cells in acquired aplastic anemia. TCRdb re-derived calls from the reads in MiXCR, one entry per CDR3 protein. The sample has roughly 80,000 distinct CDR3 sequences, 70% seen once. Sequences were obtained from sorted CD4+, CD8+, or CD8+CD57+ T cells (not recorded which) from PBMCs. These receptors all come from a human donor with aplastic anemia. The CDR3 runs from the conserved cysteine through the conserved F or W. D genes are given only for firm matches. The listing skips clone size in some rows; elsewhere it reads once, few, many or a size class.

>NA|TRBV20-1|TRBD2|TRBJ2-3
TGCAGTGCTAGAGGGGTAGCGGGAGCCACAGATACGCAGTATTTT
CSARGVAGATDTQYF
>NA|TRBV20-1|NA|TRBJ2-7
TGCAGTGCTAGAGATATGGCAGGCACTATCTACGAGCAGTACTTC
CSARDMAGTIYEQYF
>NA|TRBV2|NA|TRBJ2-7
TGTGCCAGCAGCGTAGAAGTTGGGGCCTTCTACGAGCAGTACTTC
CASSVEVGAFYEQYF
>few|TRBV11-2|NA|TRBJ2-2
TGTGCCAGCAGCTTAAAGTTAGGGACCACCGGGGAGCTGTTTTTT
CASSLKLGTTGELFF
>once|TRBV2|NA|TRBJ2-1
TGTGCCAGCAATGCGTCCCCAGGAGCAGGCGAGCAGTTCTTC
CASNASPGAGEQFF
>few|TRBV10-3|TRBD1|TRBJ2-2
TGTGCCATCAGTGCGGGACAGGGGAGGAACACCGGGGAGCTGTTTTTT
CAISAGQGRNTGELFF
>few|TRBV15|TRBD2|TRBJ2-7
TGTGCCACCAGCAGAGATTGGCCTAGCGGGGCCTACGAGCAGTACTTC
CATSRDWPSGAYEQYF
>NA|TRBV24-1|NA|TRBJ2-5
TGTGCCACCAGTGATTTGAGGGGCGAGACCCAGTACTTC
CATSDLRGETQYF
>NA|TRBV9|TRBD2|TRBJ2-7
TGTGCCAGCAGTTTATGGGGACGGGAGGTGTACTTC
CASSLWGREVYF
>NA|TRBV9|NA|TRBJ1-3
TGTGCCAGCAGCGGCGATGGAAACACCATATATTTT
CASSGDGNTIYF
>NA|TRBV2|TRBD1|TRBJ1-1
TGTGCCACTGCGTCAGGGGGCCAGGACACTGAAGCTTTCTTT
CATASGGQDTEAFF
>NA|TRBV5-4|NA|TRBJ2-5
TGTGCCAGCAGCTTAAGGGATGGAGAGACCCAGTACTTC
CASSLRDGETQYF
>NA|TRBV7-9|NA|TRBJ2-7
TGTGCCAGCAGCTTAGGAGGGGGGGAGCAGTACTTC
CASSLGGGEQYF
>NA|TRBV29-1|TRBD1|TRBJ2-7
TGCAGCGTTGTCGGGGACAGGGGCGGATTCTACGAGCAGTACTTC
CSVVGDRGGFYEQYF
>NA|TRBV29-1|NA|TRBJ1-4
TGCAGCGTTGTCATGGCCAGGGGAAGTAATGAAAAACTGTTTTTT
CSVVMARGSNEKLFF
>NA|TRBV7-9|NA|TRBJ1-4
TGTGCCAGCAGCTTAGGGGTCGTGGAAAAACTGTTTTTT
CASSLGVVEKLFF
>NA|TRBV13|NA|TRBJ2-5
TGTGCCAGCAGCTTAGGCCGTGGAGGGGAGACCCAGTACTTC
CASSLGRGGETQYF
>NA|TRBV9|NA|TRBJ2-7
TGTGCCAGCAGCGTAGGGGGGCACCGCGAGCAGTACTTC
CASSVGGHREQYF
>few|TRBV27|NA|TRBJ2-4
TGTGCCAGCAGTTTCTCAAGGGCCGGAGCCAAAAACATTCAGTACTTC
CASSFSRAGAKNIQYF
>NA|TRBV5-4|TRBD1|TRBJ1-1
TGTGCCAGCAGCTTGGCCCCGGGACAGGGAAGAGGCACTGAAGCTTTCTTT
CASSLAPGQGRGTEAFF
>NA|TRBV20-1|TRBD2|TRBJ2-1
TGCAGTGCTAGAGCCAATAGCGGGGATAGCTCCTACAATGAGCAGTTCTTC
CSARANSGDSSYNEQFF
>many|TRBV6-6|NA|TRBJ1-4
TGTGCCAGCAGTTACAGTGAAAAACTGTTTTTT
CASSYSEKLFF
>NA|TRBV5-6|NA|TRBJ2-7
TGTGCCAGCAGCTTAGCCACAGGGCACGAGCAGTACTTC
CASSLATGHEQYF
>few|TRBV7-9|TRBD2|TRBJ2-7
TGTGCCAGCAGCGGGGGGGTGGCCTACGAGCAGTACTTC
CASSGGVAYEQYF
>NA|TRBV20-1|NA|TRBJ2-7
TGCAGTGCTAGAGCGCGACGTGCGGGGGCCTCCTCCTACGAGCAGTACTTC
CSARARRAGASSYEQYF
>NA|TRBV20-1|NA|TRBJ2-1
TGCAGTGCTGGCGGTCACAATGAGCAGTTCTTC
CSAGGHNEQFF
>NA|TRBV7-9|NA|TRBJ2-2
TGTGCCAGCAGACCAGACCTCGGGGAGCTGTTTTTT
CASRPDLGELFF
>NA|TRBV19|TRBD1|TRBJ1-1
TGTGCCAGTCGCGGACAGGAGTCTGAAGCTTTCTTT
CASRGQESEAFF
>NA|TRBV29-1|NA|TRBJ2-2
TGCAGCGTTGAAGTTCCGGACCCGACCGGGGAGCTGTTTTTT
CSVEVPDPTGELFF
>few|TRBV7-2|NA|TRBJ2-7
TGTGCCAGCAGCTTGACGGGTGAGCAGTACTTC
CASSLTGEQYF
>NA|TRBV20-1|NA|TRBJ2-1
TGCAGTGCTAGAGATCTTGCGGGGGCCGATCTCAGTGAGCAGTTCTTC
CSARDLAGADLSEQFF
>NA|TRBV9|TRBD2|TRBJ2-7
TGTGCCAGCAGCGTAGGGCCTAGCGGGGGCTACGAGCAGTACTTC
CASSVGPSGGYEQYF
>NA|TRBV10-2|TRBD1|TRBJ1-5
TGCGCCAGCAGTCCCGGGGACAGGGGATACCAGCCCCAGCATTTT
CASSPGDRGYQPQHF
>NA|TRBV10-2|NA|TRBJ1-5
TGCGCCAGTCGGGGGGCGGGGGCCAGCAATCAGCCCCAGCATTTT
CASRGAGASNQPQHF
>NA|TRBV19|NA|TRBJ1-6
TGTGCCAGTAGTATAGGAAATTCACCCCTCCACTTT
CASSIGNSPLHF
>NA|TRBV20-1|TRBD2|TRBJ2-5
TGCAGTGCTAGAGGTGGGGGGGGAGAGACCCAGTACTTC
CSARGGGGETQYF
>NA|TRBV29-1|NA|TRBJ1-2
TGCAGCGTTGTCAGGGGAAGCTATGGCTACACCTTC
CSVVRGSYGYTF
>NA|TRBV7-2|NA|TRBJ1-6
TGTGCCAGCAGCTTGTCGCCGAACAGGAACATCAATTCACCCCTCCACTTT
CASSLSPNRNINSPLHF
>once|TRBV29-1|TRBD1|TRBJ2-7
TGCAGCGTTCAGACAGGGGGCGCGTACGAGCAGTACTTC
CSVQTGGAYEQYF
>NA|TRBV7-2|NA|TRBJ2-5
TGTGCCAGCAGTCGTTATCCCGGCGGGGAGGTGACCCAGTACTTC
CASSRYPGGEVTQYF
>NA|TRBV2|TRBD1|TRBJ1-6
TGTGCCAGCAGTGAGGGGACAGGGTACTCACCCCTCCACTTT
CASSEGTGYSPLHF
>NA|TRBV6-4|NA|TRBJ1-6
TGTGCCAGCAGTGACACAAATTCACCCCTCCACTTT
CASSDTNSPLHF
>NA|TRBV11-1|NA|TRBJ2-1
TGTGCCAGCAGCTTAGAATATTTCAGCGTCGATGAGCAGTTCTTC
CASSLEYFSVDEQFF
>NA|TRBV20-1|TRBD1|TRBJ1-1
TGCAGTGCTTTGGCCCCGGACAGGGAGAACACTGAAGCTTTCTTT
CSALAPDRENTEAFF
>NA|TRBV15|NA|TRBJ1-1
TGTGCCACCAGCAGATCGGGAGGATTCACTGAAGCTTTCTTT
CATSRSGGFTEAFF
>NA|TRBV2|NA|TRBJ1-2
TGTGCCAGCAGCCCCCCAGGCCAGTCGGGAGGCTACACCTTC
CASSPPGQSGGYTF
>NA|TRBV24-1|NA|TRBJ2-1
TGTGCCACCAGTTCCTACAATGAGCAGTTCTTC
CATSSYNEQFF
>NA|TRBV10-3|NA|TRBJ2-5
TGTGCCATCAGTGAGTCGAGGTCGGGGGGCATCGCGACCCAGTACTTC
CAISESRSGGIATQYF
>NA|TRBV7-7|NA|TRBJ2-3
TGTGCTAGCAGCCAGCAGTTTGGGGATACGCAGTATTTT
CASSQQFGDTQYF
>once|TRBV3-1|NA|TRBJ1-5
TGTGCCAGCAGCCAAGAGGGAGGGTTGGGTCAGCCCCAGCATTTT
CASSQEGGLGQPQHF
>NA|TRBV25-1|TRBD2|TRBJ2-2
TGTGCCAGCAGTCCTTCCTCTCTAGAGCGGGGGGGAAGCGCGGCCGGGGAGCTGTTTTTT
CASSPSSLERGGSAAGELFF
>many|TRBV7-9|NA|TRBJ2-1
TGTGCCAGCAGCCCCGCCGAGCGAGATAACAATGAGCAGTTCTTC
CASSPAERDNNEQFF
>NA|TRBV24-1|TRBD2|TRBJ2-1
TGTGCCACCAGTGATAGGGGACTAGCGGAAAACAATGAGCAGTTCTTC
CATSDRGLAENNEQFF
>many|TRBV7-3|NA|TRBJ2-3
TGTGCCAGCAGCCGATATAGCGGAGAAGCAGATACGCAGTATTTT
CASSRYSGEADTQYF
>NA|TRBV24-1|TRBD2|TRBJ2-7
TGTGCCACCAGCCCTAGCGGTCTGTACGAGCAGTACTTC
CATSPSGLYEQYF
>NA|TRBV7-9|NA|TRBJ2-5
TGTGCCAGCAGAGGAGGGGTAGAGACCCAGTACTTC
CASRGGVETQYF
>NA|TRBV2|NA|TRBJ1-1
TGTGCCAGCAGTGAACCGAAAGTTTCAGGGAACACTGAAGCTTTCTTT
CASSEPKVSGNTEAFF